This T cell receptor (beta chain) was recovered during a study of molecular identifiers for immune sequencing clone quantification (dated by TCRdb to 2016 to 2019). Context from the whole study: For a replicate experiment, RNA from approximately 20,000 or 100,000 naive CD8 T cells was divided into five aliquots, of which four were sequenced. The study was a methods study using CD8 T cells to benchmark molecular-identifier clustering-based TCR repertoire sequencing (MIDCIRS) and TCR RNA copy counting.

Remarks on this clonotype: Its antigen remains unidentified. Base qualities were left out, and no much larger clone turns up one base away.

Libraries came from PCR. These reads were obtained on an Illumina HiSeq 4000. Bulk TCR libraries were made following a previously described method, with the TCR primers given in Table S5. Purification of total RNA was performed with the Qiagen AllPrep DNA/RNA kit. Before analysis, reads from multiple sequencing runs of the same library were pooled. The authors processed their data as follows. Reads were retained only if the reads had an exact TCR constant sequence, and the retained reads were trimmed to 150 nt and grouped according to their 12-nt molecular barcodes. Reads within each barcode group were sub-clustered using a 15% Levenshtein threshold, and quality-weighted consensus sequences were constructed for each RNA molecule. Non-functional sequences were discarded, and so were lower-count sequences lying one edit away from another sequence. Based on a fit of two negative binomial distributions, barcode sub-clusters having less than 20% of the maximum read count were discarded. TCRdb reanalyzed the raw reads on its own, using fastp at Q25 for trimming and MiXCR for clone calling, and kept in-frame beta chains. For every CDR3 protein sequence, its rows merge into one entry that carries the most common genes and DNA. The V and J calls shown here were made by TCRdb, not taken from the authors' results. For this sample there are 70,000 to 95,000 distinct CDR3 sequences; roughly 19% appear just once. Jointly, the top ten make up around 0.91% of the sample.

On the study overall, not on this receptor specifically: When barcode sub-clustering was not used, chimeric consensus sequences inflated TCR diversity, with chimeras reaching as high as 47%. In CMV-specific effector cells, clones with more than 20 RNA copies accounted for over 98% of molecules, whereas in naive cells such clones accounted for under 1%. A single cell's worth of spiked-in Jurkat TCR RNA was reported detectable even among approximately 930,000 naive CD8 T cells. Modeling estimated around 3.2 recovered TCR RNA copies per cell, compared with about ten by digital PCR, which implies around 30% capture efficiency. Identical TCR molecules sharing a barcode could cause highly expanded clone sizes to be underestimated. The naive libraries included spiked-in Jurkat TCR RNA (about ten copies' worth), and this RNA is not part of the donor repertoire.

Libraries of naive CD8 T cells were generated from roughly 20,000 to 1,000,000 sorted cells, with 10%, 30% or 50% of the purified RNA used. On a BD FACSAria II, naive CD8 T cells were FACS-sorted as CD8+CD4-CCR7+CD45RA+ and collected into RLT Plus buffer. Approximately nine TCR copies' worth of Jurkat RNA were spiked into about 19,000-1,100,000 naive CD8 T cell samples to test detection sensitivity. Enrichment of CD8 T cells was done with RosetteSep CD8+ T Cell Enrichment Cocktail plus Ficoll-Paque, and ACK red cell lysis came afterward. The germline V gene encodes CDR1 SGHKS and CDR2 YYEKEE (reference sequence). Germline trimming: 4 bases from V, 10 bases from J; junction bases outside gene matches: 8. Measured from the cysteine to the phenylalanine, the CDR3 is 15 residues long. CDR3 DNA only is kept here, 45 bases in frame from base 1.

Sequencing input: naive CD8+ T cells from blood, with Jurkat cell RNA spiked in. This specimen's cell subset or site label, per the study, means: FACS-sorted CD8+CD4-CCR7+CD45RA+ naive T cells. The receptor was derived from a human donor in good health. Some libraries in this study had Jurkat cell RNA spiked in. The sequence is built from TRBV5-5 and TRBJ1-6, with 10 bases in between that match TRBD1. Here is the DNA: TGTGCCAGCAGCAATGAGGACAGGGGGAGGTCACCCCTCCACTTT. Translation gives CASSNEDRGRSPLHF.